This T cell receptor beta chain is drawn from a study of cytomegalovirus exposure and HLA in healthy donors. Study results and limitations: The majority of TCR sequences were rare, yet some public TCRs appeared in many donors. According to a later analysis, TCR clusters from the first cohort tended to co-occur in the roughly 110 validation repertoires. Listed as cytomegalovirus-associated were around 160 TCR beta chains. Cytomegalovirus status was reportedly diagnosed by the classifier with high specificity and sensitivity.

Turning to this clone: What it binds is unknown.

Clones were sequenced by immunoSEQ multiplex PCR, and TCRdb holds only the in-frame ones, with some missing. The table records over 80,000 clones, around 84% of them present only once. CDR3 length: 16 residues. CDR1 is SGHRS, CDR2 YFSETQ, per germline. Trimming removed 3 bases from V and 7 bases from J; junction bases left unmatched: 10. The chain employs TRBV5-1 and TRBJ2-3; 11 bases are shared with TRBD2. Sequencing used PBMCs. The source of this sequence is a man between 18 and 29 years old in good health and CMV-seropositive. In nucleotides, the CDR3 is TGCGCCAGCAGCTCGGCCGGGACTAGCGGACGGAATACGCAGTATTTT. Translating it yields CASSSAGTSGRNTQYF. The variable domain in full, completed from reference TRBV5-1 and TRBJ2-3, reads KAGVTQTPRYLIKTRGQQVTLSCSPISGHRSVSWYQQTPGQGLQFLFEYFSETQRNKGNFPGRFSGRQFSNSRSEMNVSTLELGDSALYLCASSSAGTSGRNTQYFGPGTRLTVL.